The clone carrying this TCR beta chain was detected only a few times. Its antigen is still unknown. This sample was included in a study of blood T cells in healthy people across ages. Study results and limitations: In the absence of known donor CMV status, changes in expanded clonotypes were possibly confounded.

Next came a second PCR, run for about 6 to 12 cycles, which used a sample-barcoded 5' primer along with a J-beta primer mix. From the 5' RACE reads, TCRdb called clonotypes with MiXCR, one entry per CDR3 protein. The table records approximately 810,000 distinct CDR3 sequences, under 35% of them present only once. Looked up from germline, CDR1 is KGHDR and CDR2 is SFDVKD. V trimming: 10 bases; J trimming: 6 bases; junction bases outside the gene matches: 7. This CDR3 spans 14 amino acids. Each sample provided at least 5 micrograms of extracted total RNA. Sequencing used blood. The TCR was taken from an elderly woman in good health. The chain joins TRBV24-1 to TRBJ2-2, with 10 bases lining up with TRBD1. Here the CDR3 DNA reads TGTGCCACACGGACAGGGGGGAAGGCCGGGGAGCTGTTTTTT. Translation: CATRTGGKAGELFF.